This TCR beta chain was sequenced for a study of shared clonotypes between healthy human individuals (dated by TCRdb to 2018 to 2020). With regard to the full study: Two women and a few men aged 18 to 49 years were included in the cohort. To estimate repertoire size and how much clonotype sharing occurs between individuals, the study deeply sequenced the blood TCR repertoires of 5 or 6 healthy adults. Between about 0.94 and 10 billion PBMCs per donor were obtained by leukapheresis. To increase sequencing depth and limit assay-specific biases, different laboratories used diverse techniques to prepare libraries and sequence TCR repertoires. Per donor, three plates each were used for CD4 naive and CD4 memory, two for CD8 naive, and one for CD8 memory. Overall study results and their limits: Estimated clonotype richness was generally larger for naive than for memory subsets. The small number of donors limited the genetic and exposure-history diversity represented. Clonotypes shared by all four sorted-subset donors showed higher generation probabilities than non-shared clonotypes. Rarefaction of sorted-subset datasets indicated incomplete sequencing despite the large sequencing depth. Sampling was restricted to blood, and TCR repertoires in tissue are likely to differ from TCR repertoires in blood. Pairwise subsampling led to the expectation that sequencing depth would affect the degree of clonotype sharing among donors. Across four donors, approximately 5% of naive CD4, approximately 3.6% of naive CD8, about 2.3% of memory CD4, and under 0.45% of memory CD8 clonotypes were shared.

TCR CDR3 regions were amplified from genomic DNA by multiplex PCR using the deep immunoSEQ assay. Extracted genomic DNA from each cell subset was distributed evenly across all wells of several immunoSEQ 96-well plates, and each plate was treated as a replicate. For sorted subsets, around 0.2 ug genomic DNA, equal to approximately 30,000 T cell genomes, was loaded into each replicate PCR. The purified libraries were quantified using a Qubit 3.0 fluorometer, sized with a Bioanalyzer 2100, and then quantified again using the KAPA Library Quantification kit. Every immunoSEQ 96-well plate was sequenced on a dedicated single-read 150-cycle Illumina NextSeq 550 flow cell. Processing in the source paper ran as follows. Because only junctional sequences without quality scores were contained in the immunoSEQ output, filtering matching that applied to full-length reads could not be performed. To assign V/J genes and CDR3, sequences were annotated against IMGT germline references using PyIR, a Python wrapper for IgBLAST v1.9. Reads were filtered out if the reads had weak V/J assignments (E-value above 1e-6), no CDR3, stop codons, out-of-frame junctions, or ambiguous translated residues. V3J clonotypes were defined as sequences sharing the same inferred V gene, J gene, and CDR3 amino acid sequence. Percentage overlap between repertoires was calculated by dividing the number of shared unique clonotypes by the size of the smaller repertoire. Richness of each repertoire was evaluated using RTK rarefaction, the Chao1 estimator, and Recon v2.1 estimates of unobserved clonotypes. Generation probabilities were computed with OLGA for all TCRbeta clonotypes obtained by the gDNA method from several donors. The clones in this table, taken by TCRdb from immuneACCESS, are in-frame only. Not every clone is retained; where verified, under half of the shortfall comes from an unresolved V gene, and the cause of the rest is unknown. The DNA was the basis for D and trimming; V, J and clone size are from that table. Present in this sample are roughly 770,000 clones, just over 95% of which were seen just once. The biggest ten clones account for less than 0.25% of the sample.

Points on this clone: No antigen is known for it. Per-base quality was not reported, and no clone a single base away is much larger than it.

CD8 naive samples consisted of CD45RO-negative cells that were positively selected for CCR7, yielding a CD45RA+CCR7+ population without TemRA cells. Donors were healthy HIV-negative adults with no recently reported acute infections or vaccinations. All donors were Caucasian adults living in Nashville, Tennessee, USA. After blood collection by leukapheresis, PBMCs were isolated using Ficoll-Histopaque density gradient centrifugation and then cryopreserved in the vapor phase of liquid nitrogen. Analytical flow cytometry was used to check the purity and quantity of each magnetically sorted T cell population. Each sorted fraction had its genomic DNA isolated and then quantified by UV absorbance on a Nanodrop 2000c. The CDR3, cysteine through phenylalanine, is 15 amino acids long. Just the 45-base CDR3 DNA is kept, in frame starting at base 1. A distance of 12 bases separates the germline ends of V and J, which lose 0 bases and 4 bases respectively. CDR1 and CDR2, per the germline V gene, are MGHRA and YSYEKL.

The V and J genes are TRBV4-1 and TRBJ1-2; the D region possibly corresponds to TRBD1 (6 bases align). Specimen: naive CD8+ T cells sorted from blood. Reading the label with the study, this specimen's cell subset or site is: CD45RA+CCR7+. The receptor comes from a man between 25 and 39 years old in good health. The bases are TGCGCCAGCAGCCAAGATCGGGACACCCCCTATGGCTACACCTTC. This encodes CASSQDRDTPYGYTF.